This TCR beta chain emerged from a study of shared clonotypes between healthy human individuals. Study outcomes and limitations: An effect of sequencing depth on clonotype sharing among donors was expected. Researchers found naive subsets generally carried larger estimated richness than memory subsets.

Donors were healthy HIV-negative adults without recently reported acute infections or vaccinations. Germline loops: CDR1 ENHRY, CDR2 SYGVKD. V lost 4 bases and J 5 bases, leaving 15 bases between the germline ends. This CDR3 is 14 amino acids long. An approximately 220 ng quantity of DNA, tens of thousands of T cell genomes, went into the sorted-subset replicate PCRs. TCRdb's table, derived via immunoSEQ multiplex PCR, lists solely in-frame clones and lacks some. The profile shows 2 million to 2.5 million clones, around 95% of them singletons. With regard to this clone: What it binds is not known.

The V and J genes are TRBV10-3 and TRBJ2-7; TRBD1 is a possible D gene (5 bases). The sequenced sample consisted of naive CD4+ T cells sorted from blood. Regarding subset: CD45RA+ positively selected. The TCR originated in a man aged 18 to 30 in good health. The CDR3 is CAISGTGHYDEQYF. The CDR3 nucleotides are TGTGCCATCAGTGGAACAGGACACTACGACGAGCAGTACTTC.